The TCR beta chain under discussion was sequenced for a study of T cells in Graves' hyperthyroidism and ophthalmopathy. Thyroid ultrasound, orbital computed tomography, clinical symptoms, and serum thyroxine and TRAb underpinned diagnoses. PBMCs came from 10 ml fresh peripheral blood. Researchers amplified the TCR beta CDR3 regions from RNA transcripts. The study used the HTBI primer set for a first-round RT-PCR of the TCR CDR3. TCRdb processed the multiplex PCR reads anew with MiXCR; each CDR3 protein has one entry. Of about 290,000 distinct CDR3 sequences in the sample, approximately 17% were seen once. As concerns this clonotype: Its antigen is undetermined.

Germline V gives CDR1 SGDLS, CDR2 YYNGEE. This CDR3 has 15 residues. V gave up 6 bases and J gave up 2 bases, with 14 bases separating them. The study's findings and limits: Ophthalmopathy got predicted by the model a median around 6.8 months before its onset. A model built on 13 V-J features separated ophthalmopathy from stable hyperthyroidism.

Sequenced: blood. This sequence was found in an older woman with Graves' ophthalmopathy. This chain links TRBV9 with TRBJ2-2; a weak D match, TRBD2 (5 bases). CDR3 protein: CASTKSRTNTGELFF. DNA for the CDR3: TGTGCCAGCACCAAATCTAGGACTAACACCGGGGAGCTGTTTTTT. Full variable domain (rest looked up from reference TRBV9 and TRBJ2-2): DSGVTQTPKHLITATGQRVTLRCSPRSGDLSVYWYQQSLDQGLQFLIQYYNGEERAKGNILERFSAQQFPDLHSELNLSSLELGDSALYFCASTKSRTNTGELFFGEGSRLTVL.